These 12 T cell receptor beta chains were sequenced from one sample in a study of Ad26.COV2.S vaccination and SARS-CoV-2 variants (dated by TCRdb to the early 2020s). The label giving this sample's treatment or condition can be read as: about 20 received Ad26.COV2.S at low or high dose, single or two shots; several received placebo; per-sample allocation not given. Repertoires of vaccine and placebo recipients were sequenced from samples collected on day 63 after the first injection. The method behind the library was the immunoSEQ multiplex PCR assay. Here the immuneACCESS table is served through TCRdb, limited to in-frame sequences with V and J called. Missing clones are a known gap in these copies; in checked studies unresolved V genes cover under half, and the rest lacks a known reason. This sample comprises more than 300,000 clones, 80% to 90% of them detected only once. The ten biggest clones cover roughly 10% of the sample.

Sequenced here: peripheral blood, sampled in a trial of Ad26.COV2.S vaccine versus placebo. All receptors derive from a person aged 18 to 59 who received the Ad26.COV2.S COVID-19 vaccine or a placebo.

This clone was counted a single time. The CDR3 nucleotides are TGTGCCAGCAGTTCGACAGGGGATGCTTTCTTT. This codes for CASSSTGDAFF. The rearrangement links TRBV28 to TRBJ1-1; TRBD1 agrees at 8 bases. Germline V lookup: CDR1 MDHEN, CDR2 SYDVKM. The CDR3 runs to 11 residues. Unmatched junction bases numbered 3, after V lost 4 bases and J lost 11 bases.

This CDR3 reads CASSQVIGGDGTDTQYF. The CDR3 DNA reads TGTGCCAGCAGCCAAGTTATCGGGGGGGATGGGACAGATACGCAGTATTTT. The chain uses TRBV4-2 and TRBJ2-3; 8 bases match TRBD2. V lost 1 base and J lost 3; bases outside the gene matches: 9. Germline V gene lookup returns CDR1 LGHNA and CDR2 YNFKEQ. The length of the CDR3 is 17 residues.

V usage is TRBV7-9 and J usage is TRBJ2-1, with TRBD2 identical over 14 bases. Trimming cost V 4 bases and J 6 bases; bases outside gene matches: 11. This CDR3 contains 18 residues. Germline CDR1 is SEHNR and CDR2 is FQNEAQ (reference sequence). The CDR3 is CASSSWGLAGEEGNEQFF. The CDR3 nucleotides are TGTGCCAGCAGCTCCTGGGGACTAGCGGGAGAAGAGGGCAATGAGCAGTTCTTC.

The V gene is TRBV5-4, the J gene TRBJ1-1; 12 bases line up with TRBD1. With V trimmed by 4 bases and J by 3 bases, 10 bases remained unmatched. This CDR3 spans 17 amino acids. Per the germline V gene, CDR1 is SGHNT and CDR2 is YYREEE (reference sequence). The CDR3 coding sequence is TGTGCCAGCAGCCTTGGGACAGGGGGCTTCCGGGACACTGAAGCTTTCTTT. Residues: CASSLGTGGFRDTEAFF.

This clone was observed a single time. This chain uses TRBV19 with TRBJ1-1; 8 bases match TRBD1. Germline assignment: CDR1 LNHDA and CDR2 SQIVND (reference sequence). Losses at the gene ends were 2 bases for V and 6 bases for J; bases not matched to a gene: 8. There are 15 residues in the CDR3. DNA for the CDR3: TGTGCCAGTAGTATATTACCAGGGGGCGAATCTGAAGCTTTCTTT. Translation gives CASSILPGGESEAFF.

This clone was observed once. The genes are TRBV7-9 and TRBJ2-7; 10 nucleotides match TRBD2. Losses at the gene ends were 8 bases for V and 0 bases for J; bases not matched to a gene: 4. This CDR3 spans 14 amino acids. From germline, CDR1 is SEHNR and CDR2 FQNEAQ (reference sequence). DNA for the CDR3: TGTGCCAGCGAAGGACTAGCGGACTCCTACGAGCAGTACTTC. This encodes CASEGLADSYEQYF.

The V call is TRBV10-2, the J call TRBJ2-7, with a tentative D call TRBD1 (6 bases). Germline V gives CDR1 WSHSY, CDR2 SAAADI. The CDR3 covers 13 residues. Trimming pared 8 bases from V and 0 bases from J, leaving 11 bases between. The CDR3 spells CASSGTLSYEQYF. The DNA for the CDR3 is TGCGCCAGCTCCGGGACACTCTCCTACGAGCAGTACTTC.

J is TRBJ2-1 and V is TRBV4-1; 7 bases line up with TRBD2. V lost 5 bases, J lost 1 base, and 11 bases stayed unmatched. The CDR3 is 17 amino acids. Germline V lookup: CDR1 MGHRA, CDR2 YSYEKL. The DNA for the CDR3 is TGCGCCAGCAGCTTGAGACTAGCATCGGGGTCCTACAATGAGCAGTTCTTC. Translation: CASSLRLASGSYNEQFF.

CDR3 loop: CASSQPDRDQETQYF. The CDR3, as DNA: TGCGCCAGCAGTCAGCCCGACAGGGACCAAGAGACCCAGTACTTC. This chain links TRBV23-1 with TRBJ2-5; 7 nucleotides line up with TRBD1. TRBV23-1 is known as an ORF, though its function is uncertain. The trim removed 3 bases at V and 0 bases at J, leaving 4 bases unmatched. The CDR3 length is 15 residues.

This chain uses TRBV28 with TRBJ2-1, with 8 bases aligning to TRBD2. V dropped 3 bases and J dropped 5; count of bases not matched to a gene: 12. The CDR3 contains 17 residues. Germline V gives CDR1 MDHEN, CDR2 SYDVKM. The CDR3 protein is CASSFGRAAGVNNEQFF. The DNA for the CDR3 is TGTGCCAGCAGTTTTGGGAGGGCAGCGGGAGTGAACAATGAGCAGTTCTTC.

The chain links TRBV30 to TRBJ1-1; D remains unclear. Per the germline V gene, CDR1 is GTSNPN and CDR2 is SVGIG (reference sequence). CDR3 length: 13 amino acids. Trimming removed 3 bases from V and 1 base from J, with 9 bases in between. The CDR3, as DNA: TGTGCCTGGAGCGGACGGGGGAACACTGAAGCTTTCTTT. Translating gives CAWSGRGNTEAFF.

The chain combines TRBV5-4 with TRBJ2-5; unclear D gene. The CDR3 extends over 14 amino acids. Germline CDR1 reads SGHNT; CDR2 reads YYREEE (reference sequence). V was shortened by 4 bases and J by 2 bases, with 12 bases between the two germline ends. The CDR3 loop reads CASSPTFGQETQYF. The DNA of the CDR3 is TGTGCCAGCAGCCCGACTTTCGGGCAAGAGACCCAGTACTTC.